The 22 T cell receptor beta chains listed next were all sequenced from one sample in a study of blood T cell repertoires in COVID-19. Sequencing was performed with immunoSEQ multiplex PCR; in TCRdb, only in-frame clones are kept and a portion is missing. Among about 120,000 clones listed, more than 70% were seen once. The sample consisted of peripheral blood. These receptors all come from a woman aged 50 to 60 with acute or convalescent COVID-19.

This rearrangement joins TRBV5-1 to TRBJ2-1, with TRBD1 matching 8 bases. With V trimmed by 4 bases and J by 9 bases, 9 bases remained unmatched. The CDR3 consists of 14 residues. Germline V gene data show CDR1 as SGHRS and CDR2 as YFSETQ. The DNA for the CDR3 is TGCGCCAGCAGCACAGCCCTCGACAGGGGTGAGCAGTTCTTC. Translated: CASSTALDRGEQFF.

This clone turned up a few times. V is TRBV7-9 and J is TRBJ2-7, with a tentative D call TRBD1 (5 bases). The germline gives CDR1 SEHNR, CDR2 FQNEAQ (reference sequence). The CDR3 sequence is 14 residues long. The germline V and J ends were trimmed by 1 base and 5 bases, with 12 bases remaining between them. This chain's CDR3 is CASSLGQDSDEQYF. The DNA of the CDR3 is TGTGCCAGCAGCTTAGGCCAAGACAGCGACGAGCAGTACTTC.

This chain links TRBV18 with TRBJ1-6; D is possibly TRBD1 (6 bases). The ends were cut back, 5 bases at V and 5 bases at J, with 13 bases in the middle. The CDR3 is made up of 15 amino acids. The V gene's germline CDR1 is KGHSH and CDR2 LQKENI. CDR3 bases: TGTGCCAGCTCAACCAGGGGCGCGGATAATTCACCCCTCCACTTT. Translation: CASSTRGADNSPLHF. Based on the CDR3 plus reference TRBV18 and TRBJ1-6, the full variable domain is NAGVMQNPRHLVRRRGQEARLRCSPMKGHSHVYWYRQLPEEGLKFMVYLQKENIIDESGMPKERFSAEFPKEGPSILRIQQVVRGDSAAYFCASSTRGADNSPLHFGNGTRLTVT.

The rearrangement uses TRBV15 and TRBJ2-7; TRBD2 agrees at 14 bases. This CDR3 is built from 14 residues. Germline-derived CDR1 and CDR2 are LNHNV and YYDKDF (reference sequence). V gave up 5 bases and J gave up 7 bases; unmatched junction bases: 4. The DNA for the CDR3 is TGTGCCACCAGCGGGACTAGCGGGAGAGATGAGCAGTACTTC. This codes for CATSGTSGRDEQYF.

This clone was seen just once. The chain recombines TRBV3-1 (or the pseudogene TRBV3-2) with TRBJ2-7; D unresolved. This CDR3 is 16 amino acids long. CDR1 LGHDT and CDR2 YNNKEL come from the germline V gene (reference sequence). Trimming removed 1 base at V and 1 base at J, with 14 bases between. The CDR3 reads CASSQAVNTASYEQYF. As DNA, the CDR3 is TGTGCCAGCAGCCAAGCCGTAAATACAGCATCCTACGAGCAGTACTTC.

The chain uses TRBV5-4 and TRBJ2-7; 7 nucleotides align to TRBD2. The CDR3 is 14 residues long. V dropped 4 bases and J dropped 5; count of bases not matched to a gene: 9. Germline lookup yields CDR1 SGHNT and CDR2 YYREEE (reference sequence). This CDR3 reads CASSLRGVFHEQYF. The DNA of the CDR3 is TGTGCCAGCAGCCTACGGGGGGTCTTCCACGAGCAGTACTTC.

The V gene is TRBV6-1, the J gene TRBJ1-5; 8 bases align to TRBD1. Germline V gives CDR1 MNHNS, CDR2 SASEGT. The CDR3 covers 16 residues. V shed 0 bases and J 2 bases; nucleotides not matched to a gene: 3. CDR3 sequence: CASSEAVDRGNQPQHF. DNA of the CDR3: TGTGCCAGCAGTGAAGCCGTGGACAGGGGCAATCAGCCCCAGCATTTT.

The rearrangement joins TRBV7-2 to TRBJ2-1, with D tentatively TRBD2 (6 bases). Trimming pared 1 base from V and 0 bases from J, leaving 7 bases between. The CDR3 loop spans 15 amino acids. Germline V gene data show CDR1 as SGHTA and CDR2 as FQGNSA. The chain's CDR3 is CASSLGGLSYNEQFF. Written as DNA, the CDR3 is TGTGCCAGCAGCTTAGGGGGACTCTCCTACAATGAGCAGTTCTTC.

This clone appeared a few times. This chain uses TRBV2 with TRBJ2-2; 7 bases match TRBD1. The CDR3 runs 14 residues. Germline values: CDR1 SNHLY, CDR2 FYNNEI. J lost 5 bases, V lost 4 bases, and 4 bases had no gene match. CDR3 in amino acids: CASSAQGNTGELFF. CDR3 coding DNA: TGTGCCAGCAGTGCACAGGGGAATACCGGGGAGCTGTTTTTT.

CDR3 amino acids: CSASGTELYNEQFF. DNA for the CDR3: TGCAGCGCCTCCGGGACAGAGCTGTACAATGAGCAGTTCTTC. The J gene is TRBJ2-1, the V gene TRBV29-1, with TRBD1 identical over 7 bases. From germline, CDR1 is SQVTM and CDR2 ANQGSEA. The CDR3 is made up of 14 amino acids. V trimming: 7 bases; J trimming: 4 bases; junction bases outside the gene matches: 10.

The CDR3 bases are TGTGCCAGCACCGTGACAGGGGTTAATGAAAAACTGTTTTTT. This translates into CASTVTGVNEKLFF. The J gene is TRBJ1-4, the V gene TRBV28; TRBD1 agrees at 8 bases. From germline, CDR1 is MDHEN and CDR2 SYDVKM. This CDR3 comprises 14 residues. The J segment lost 4 bases and the V segment lost 7 bases, leaving 5 bases of the junction unmatched.

DNA of the CDR3: TGTGCCATAAGGACTGAGAATGGGCCCCTCCACTTT. It is translated as CAIRTENGPLHF. This chain links TRBV10-3 with TRBJ1-6; no firm D call. The V and J ends lost 9 bases and 13 bases respectively, with 16 bases between them. Germline-derived CDR1 and CDR2 are ENHRY and SYGVKD. CDR3 size: 12 residues.

This CDR3 reads CASSFPSGRWNTQYF. CDR3 nucleotide sequence: TGTGCCAGCAGCTTCCCTAGCGGGAGGTGGAATACGCAGTATTTT. The rearrangement joins TRBV7-9 to TRBJ2-3; TRBD2 aligns across 11 bases. Losses at the gene ends were 3 bases for V and 7 bases for J; bases not matched to a gene: 6. Germline CDR1 reads SEHNR; CDR2 reads FQNEAQ (reference sequence). The CDR3 is 15 residues long.

V is TRBV28 and J is TRBJ1-4, with D tentatively TRBD1 (6 bases). The CDR3 extends over 14 amino acids. CDR1 and CDR2 from the germline V gene are MDHEN and SYDVKM. The V and J ends lost 6 bases and 6 bases respectively, with 14 bases between them. This chain's CDR3 is CASRIRDTDEKLFF. CDR3 coding DNA: TGTGCCAGCAGAATCCGGGACACAGATGAAAAACTGTTTTTT.

The chain recombines TRBV6-6 with TRBJ2-7, with 8 positions matching TRBD2. The CDR3 is 13 residues long. The V and J ends lost 2 bases and 6 bases, in that order; junction bases with no gene match: 3. Germline assignment: CDR1 MNHNY and CDR2 SVGAGI (reference sequence). The CDR3 loop is CASSYPGRGEQYF. The CDR3, as DNA: TGTGCCAGCAGTTACCCCGGGAGGGGCGAGCAGTACTTC.

The chain employs TRBV3-1 (or the pseudogene TRBV3-2) and TRBJ2-6; possible D gene TRBD1, 6 bases. V was cut by 4 bases and J by 4 bases, with 11 bases left in between. There are 15 residues in the CDR3. Per germline, CDR1 LGHDT and CDR2 YNNKEL (reference sequence). The CDR3 here is CASSLTGSGANVLTF. The CDR3 DNA is TGTGCCAGCAGCCTTACAGGGTCCGGGGCCAACGTCCTGACTTTC.

The genes are TRBV11-3 and TRBJ2-7; TRBD2 matches at 13 bases. The CDR3 is made up of 14 amino acids. Germline CDR1 and CDR2: SGHNT and YENEEA. V dropped 5 bases and J dropped 6; count of bases not matched to a gene: 4. Here the CDR3 reads CASSPLAGGPEQYF. CDR3 in DNA: TGTGCCAGCAGCCCACTAGCGGGAGGGCCCGAGCAGTACTTC.

The J gene is TRBJ2-2, the V gene TRBV10-3, with 9 bases lining up with TRBD1. J lost 5 bases, V lost 7 bases, and 8 bases had no gene match. Germline V gives CDR1 ENHRY, CDR2 SYGVKD. The length of the CDR3 is 15 residues. The CDR3 DNA sequence: TGTGCCATCACCGGAGGGGACAGGGAGACCGGGGAGCTGTTTTTT. As protein: CAITGGDRETGELFF.

The chain employs TRBV19 and TRBJ1-2; the D is unclear. Germline loops: CDR1 LNHDA, CDR2 SQIVND (reference sequence). The CDR3 extends over 14 amino acids. V was pared by 7 bases and J by 2 bases, with 14 bases between. CDR3 coding DNA: TGTGCCAGTACCCTCCCCTCGAGAAACTATGGCTACACCTTC. Translating it yields CASTLPSRNYGYTF.

This clone was seen only once. V and J are TRBV29-1 and TRBJ2-5; 7 bases are a match to TRBD2. Trimming removed 6 bases from V and 3 bases from J; junction bases left unmatched: 10. The CDR3 spans 14 residues. The germline V gene encodes CDR1 SQVTM and CDR2 ANQGSEA. Here the CDR3 reads CSVEGGRLKETQYF. The CDR3 nucleotides are TGCAGCGTGGAGGGCGGGAGACTGAAAGAGACCCAGTACTTC.

This clone was counted a single time. The V and J genes are TRBV27 and TRBJ1-6, with D hard to call. The germline V gene encodes CDR1 MNHEY and CDR2 SMNVEV (reference sequence). The CDR3 totals 15 residues. The V end was cut by 3 bases, the J end by 7 bases, with 13 bases between. CDR3 amino acids: CASSFFGVENSPLHF. In DNA form, the CDR3 reads TGTGCCAGCAGTTTCTTCGGGGTAGAGAATTCACCCCTCCACTTT.

This clone was seen once. V and J are TRBV24-1 and TRBJ2-1; TRBD2 agrees at 7 bases. The junction had 17 bases not matched to a gene; V was cut back by 1 base and J by 3 bases. CDR1 is KGHDR and CDR2 is SFDVKD in the germline V gene. CDR3 length equals 20 residues. The CDR3 DNA reads TGTGCCACCAGTGATTTAGGTCCCGGCCGGGTTGGCGGGAGCTACAATGAGCAGTTCTTC. Its protein is CATSDLGPGRVGGSYNEQFF.